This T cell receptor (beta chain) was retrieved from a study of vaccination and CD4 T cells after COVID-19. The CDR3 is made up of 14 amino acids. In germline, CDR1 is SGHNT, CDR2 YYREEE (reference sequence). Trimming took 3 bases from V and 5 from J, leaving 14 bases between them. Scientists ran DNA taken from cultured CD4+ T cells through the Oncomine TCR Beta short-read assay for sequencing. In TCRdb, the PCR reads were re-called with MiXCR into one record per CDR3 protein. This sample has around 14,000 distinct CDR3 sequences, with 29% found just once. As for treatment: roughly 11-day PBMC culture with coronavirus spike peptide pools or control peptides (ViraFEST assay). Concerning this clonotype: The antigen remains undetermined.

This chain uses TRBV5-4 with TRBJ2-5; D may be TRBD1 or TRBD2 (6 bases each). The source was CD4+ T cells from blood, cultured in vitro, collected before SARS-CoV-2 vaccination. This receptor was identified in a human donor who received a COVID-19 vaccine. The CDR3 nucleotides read TGTGCCAGCAGCTCCCCTGGGGGGCCCGAGACCCAGTACTTC. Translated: CASSSPGGPETQYF.